The 27 T cell receptor beta chains in this list originate from one sample, sequenced in a study of cytotoxic CD8 clonotypes in ibrutinib-treated CLL. The method was immunoSEQ multiplex PCR; TCRdb's version includes in-frame clones alone and lacks a portion of them. The sample lists more than 200,000 clones; approximately 79% were seen once. The sequences come from PBMCs, collected after 12 months of ibrutinib treatment. The receptors were gathered from a human donor with chronic lymphocytic leukemia.

The rearrangement uses TRBV28 and TRBJ1-2; 8 nucleotides align to TRBD1. The trim removed 3 bases at V and 4 bases at J, leaving 4 bases unmatched. CDR1 is MDHEN and CDR2 is SYDVKM in the germline V gene. This CDR3 region has 14 residues. The CDR3 region is CASSFGDRLYGYTF. The CDR3 DNA sequence: TGTGCCAGCAGTTTTGGGGACAGGCTCTATGGCTACACCTTC.

In this sample, this clone turned up once. The genes are TRBV2 and TRBJ2-7, with D possibly called TRBD1 or TRBD2 (5 bases each). This CDR3 region has 14 residues. CDR1 and CDR2 (germline): SNHLY, FYNNEI. V shed 6 bases and J shed 0 bases, with 12 bases lying between them. The CDR3 nucleotides read TGTGCCAGCAGCGGGACCAGCAGCTCCTACGAGCAGTACTTC. Encoded protein: CASSGTSSSYEQYF.

V is TRBV14 and J is TRBJ2-5, with D uncertain. The DNA end lines up better with TRBJ2-7; the J call may be wrong. Germline V gene sequence: CDR1 SGHDN, CDR2 FVKESK. The CDR3 runs 12 residues. The CDR3 protein is CASSQDWSEQYF. For the CDR3, the DNA is TGTGCCAGCAGCCAAGATTGGAGCGAGCAGTACTTC.

The chain employs TRBV7-8 and TRBJ2-1; D gene unclear. Per the germline V gene, CDR1 is SGHVS and CDR2 is FQNEAQ. The CDR3 loop spans 11 amino acids. V lost 4 bases, J lost 15 bases, and 13 bases lay in between. The CDR3 loop reads CASSSERHPFF. In DNA, the CDR3 is TGTGCCAGCAGCTCAGAACGGCATCCGTTCTTC.

V and J are TRBV6-5 and TRBJ2-7; the D gene is possibly TRBD1 (6 bases). Per germline, CDR1 MNHEY and CDR2 SVGAGI. The CDR3 spans 13 residues. The V end was cut by 6 bases, the J end by 5 bases, with 14 bases between. The CDR3 reads CASSLGGRNEQYF. DNA of the CDR3: TGTGCCAGCAGCCTAGGGGGTAGGAACGAGCAGTACTTC.

In its sample, this clone was seen a few times. The chain carries TRBV20-1 and TRBJ1-2; D is perhaps TRBD1 (5 bases). Trimming pared 5 bases from V and 11 bases from J, leaving 15 bases between. Germline V lookup: CDR1 DFQATT, CDR2 SNEGSKA (reference sequence). This CDR3 is built from 11 residues. For the CDR3, the DNA is TGCAGTGCTCGGGGGGATTCAGGATACACCTTC. It codes for CSARGDSGYTF.

The V and J genes are TRBV5-1 and TRBJ2-5; TRBD2 is a possible D gene (5 bases). The germline V and J ends were trimmed by 2 bases and 1 base, with 12 bases remaining between them. There are 15 residues in the CDR3. Germline V CDR1 and CDR2: SGHRS, YFSETQ. The CDR3 bases are TGCGCCAGCAGCTTCGGAACTAGGACCCAAGAGACCCAGTACTTC. This sequence encodes CASSFGTRTQETQYF.

This chain uses TRBV10-3 with TRBJ1-1; D unclear. The germline V gene has CDR1 ENHRY and CDR2 SYGVKD. The CDR3 has 14 residues. The V end lost 0 bases, the J end lost 2 bases, and 7 bases lay between the germline ends. The CDR3 DNA follows: TGTGCCATCAGTGAGTCGGGTGCTAACACTGAAGCTTTCTTT. This codes for CAISESGANTEAFF.

This chain joins TRBV19 and TRBJ1-2; D is perhaps TRBD1 (5 bases). The V end lost 1 base, the J end lost 4 bases, and 13 bases lay between the germline ends. The germline gives CDR1 LNHDA, CDR2 SQIVND (reference sequence). CDR3 size: 15 residues. CDR3 nucleotide sequence: TGTGCCAGTAGTATAGGTTCGGCAGGGCTCTATGGCTACACCTTC. Translated: CASSIGSAGLYGYTF.

In this sample, this clone turned up once. V gene TRBV7-9 combines with J gene TRBJ1-1, with D possibly TRBD1 on 6 matching bases. CDR1 and CDR2 (germline): SEHNR, FQNEAQ (reference sequence). Trimming shortened V by 7 bases and J by 1 base, and 16 bases separated the two germline ends. The CDR3 length is 15 residues. CDR3 in amino acids: CASNSIRGRNTEAFF. DNA for the CDR3: TGTGCCAGCAACTCGATCAGGGGACGGAACACTGAAGCTTTCTTT. The complete variable domain, with remaining parts taken from reference TRBV7-9 and TRBJ1-1, reads DTGVSQNPRHKITKRGQNVTFRCDPISEHNRLYWYRQTLGQGPEFLTYFQNEAQLEKSRLLSDRFSAERPKGSFSTLEIQRTEQGDSAMYLCASNSIRGRNTEAFFGQGTRLTVV.

The V gene is TRBV6-6, the J gene TRBJ1-1; D remains ambiguous. Germline CDR1 and CDR2: MNHNY and SVGAGI (reference sequence). The CDR3 consists of 13 residues. V lost 5 bases, J lost 7 bases, and 14 bases lay in between. CDR3 protein: CASSLAPVYEAFF. CDR3 DNA: TGTGCCAGCAGTCTCGCCCCGGTTTATGAAGCTTTCTTT.

The chain uses TRBV27 and TRBJ2-5, with 8 positions matching TRBD2. Losses at the gene ends were 2 bases for V and 1 base for J; bases not matched to a gene: 15. There are 19 residues in the CDR3. Germline-derived CDR1 and CDR2 are MNHEY and SMNVEV (reference sequence). The CDR3 coding sequence is TGTGCCAGCAGTTTAAGTAGTCTAGCGGGCCATTACCCCCAAGAGACCCAGTACTTC. Protein product: CASSLSSLAGHYPQETQYF.

The rearrangement joins TRBV5-1 to TRBJ2-5; perhaps TRBD2 as D (6 bases). V shed 0 bases and J shed 4 bases, with 13 bases lying between them. The CDR3 runs 15 residues. The germline CDR1 and CDR2 sequences are SGHRS and YFSETQ. In nucleotides, the CDR3 is TGCGCCAGCAGCTTGGTGGGGGGACCGGGAGAGACCCAGTACTTC. It codes for CASSLVGGPGETQYF. The whole variable domain, filled in from reference TRBV5-1 and TRBJ2-5, reads KAGVTQTPRYLIKTRGQQVTLSCSPISGHRSVSWYQQTPGQGLQFLFEYFSETQRNKGNFPGRFSGRQFSNSRSEMNVSTLELGDSALYLCASSLVGGPGETQYFGPGTRLLVL.

The V gene is TRBV11-2, the J gene TRBJ1-2, with 8 nucleotides matching TRBD1. The CDR3 totals 12 residues. V lost 5 bases, J lost 8 bases, and 4 bases stayed unmatched. Germline V gives CDR1 SGHAT, CDR2 FQNNGV. The CDR3 sequence is CASSVQGEGYTF. CDR3 bases: TGTGCCAGCAGCGTACAGGGGGAAGGCTACACCTTC.

This clone has a handful of counts. This chain connects TRBV27 to TRBJ2-2, with D perhaps matching TRBD2 (5 bases). The CDR3 has 12 amino acids. Germline V gives CDR1 MNHEY, CDR2 SMNVEV (reference sequence). The V and J ends lost 5 bases and 6 bases respectively, with 7 bases between them. CDR3 amino acids: CASSGLPGELFF. The CDR3 region has the DNA TGTGCCAGCAGTGGACTGCCCGGGGAGCTGTTTTTT.

This rearrangement joins TRBV19 to TRBJ2-5; tentatively, D is TRBD1 or TRBD2 (5 bases each). Germline V gene data show CDR1 as LNHDA and CDR2 as SQIVND (reference sequence). This CDR3 is built from 13 residues. V was clipped by 2 bases and J by 3 bases, with 7 bases between them. The DNA of the CDR3 is TGTGCCAGTAGTATAATGGGGGAAGAGACCCAGTACTTC. This encodes CASSIMGEETQYF.

This sequence joins TRBV25-1 and TRBJ2-5, with 11 bases aligning to TRBD2. The CDR3 has 14 amino acids. V lost 3 bases to trimming and J lost 5 bases; unmatched junction nucleotides: 2. The germline gives CDR1 MGHDK, CDR2 SYGVNS. CDR3 amino acids: CASSDASGGETQYF. The CDR3 DNA reads as TGTGCCAGCAGTGATGCTAGCGGGGGGGAGACCCAGTACTTC. The variable domain in full, completed from reference TRBV25-1 and TRBJ2-5, reads EADIYQTPRYLVIGTGKKITLECSQTMGHDKMYWYQQDPGMELHLIHYSYGVNSTEKGDLSSESTVSRIRTEHFPLTLESARPSHTSQYLCASSDASGGETQYFGPGTRLLVL.

The chain combines TRBV7-9 with TRBJ2-5, with 7 bases identical to TRBD2. This CDR3 spans 14 amino acids. The germline CDR1 and CDR2 sequences are SEHNR and FQNEAQ (reference sequence). J lost 4 bases, V lost 3 bases, and 5 bases had no gene match. The CDR3, as DNA: TGTGCCAGCAGCTTGTACGGCGGGAGAGAGACCCAGTACTTC. As protein: CASSLYGGRETQYF.

The chain couples TRBV6-1 to TRBJ2-7; D is unresolved. Germline V CDR1 and CDR2: MNHNS, SASEGT. V lost 7 bases to trimming and J lost 2 bases, with 9 bases between them. This CDR3 is 12 amino acids long. DNA of the CDR3: TGTGCCAGCAAGAGACAAGCCTACGAGCAGTACTTC. Translation gives CASKRQAYEQYF.

The V gene is TRBV6-1, the J gene TRBJ1-2, with D unclear. The germline V gene has CDR1 MNHNS and CDR2 SASEGT. V lost 4 bases to trimming and J lost 3 bases, with 6 bases between them. CDR3 length: 12 amino acids. CDR3 DNA: TGTGCCAGCAGTGTAACAGACTATGGCTACACCTTC. This encodes CASSVTDYGYTF.

The chain is built from TRBV5-8 and TRBJ2-7, with TRBD1 matching 7 bases. The CDR3 runs 14 residues. In germline, CDR1 is SGHTS, CDR2 YDEGEE. V lost 4 bases to trimming and J lost 2 bases; unmatched junction nucleotides: 6. The CDR3 region is CASSIRDSPYEQYF. DNA for the CDR3: TGTGCCAGCAGCATCCGGGACAGCCCCTACGAGCAGTACTTC.

This clone appeared a single time. The genes are TRBV2 and TRBJ2-1; weak D call: TRBD2 (5 bases). CDR1 is SNHLY, CDR2 FYNNEI, per germline. V was pared by 6 bases and J by 7 bases, with 13 bases between. The CDR3 is 13 amino acids. CDR3 in amino acids: CASRRGLGNEQFF. The CDR3 DNA reads as TGTGCCAGCAGGCGAGGACTCGGGAATGAGCAGTTCTTC.

The chain joins TRBV30 to TRBJ1-6; a possible D gene is TRBD1 (5 bases). The CDR3 contains 16 residues. Looked up from germline, CDR1 is GTSNPN and CDR2 is SVGIG (reference sequence). Trimming shortened V by 4 bases and J by 5 bases, and 18 bases separated the two germline ends. The CDR3: CAWNGANSEDNSPLHF. The CDR3 DNA sequence: TGTGCCTGGAATGGGGCTAACTCTGAGGATAATTCACCCCTCCACTTT.

This chain uses TRBV19 with TRBJ2-7; D is possibly TRBD1 (5 bases). Germline V gene lookup returns CDR1 LNHDA and CDR2 SQIVND (reference sequence). This CDR3 comprises 13 residues. Trimming shortened V by 5 bases and J by 6 bases, and 14 bases separated the two germline ends. The CDR3 loop is CASSAAGPVEQYF. In DNA, the CDR3 is TGTGCCAGTAGTGCGGCAGGGCCGGTCGAGCAGTACTTC.

The chain carries TRBV4-1 and TRBJ2-1; no definite D call. Trimming stripped 0 bases from V and 0 bases from J, with 12 bases between. This CDR3 comprises 17 residues. In germline, CDR1 is MGHRA, CDR2 YSYEKL. The CDR3 sequence is CASSQDSSPSSYNEQFF. Written as DNA, the CDR3 is TGCGCCAGCAGCCAAGATAGTAGTCCGAGCTCCTACAATGAGCAGTTCTTC.

This clone was seen just once. The chain has TRBV2 and TRBJ1-2; D is uncertain. V was shortened by 4 bases and J by 1 base, with 10 bases between the two germline ends. The CDR3 is 14 amino acids. Germline V gene data show CDR1 as SNHLY and CDR2 as FYNNEI. The CDR3 bases are TGTGCCAGCAGTGGAGGCTTCCATAACTATGGCTACACCTTC. Its protein is CASSGGFHNYGYTF.

This clone was counted a few times. CDR3 loop: CASSLQGIGNTIYF. DNA of the CDR3: TGTGCCAGCAGCTTACAGGGAATTGGAAACACCATATATTTT. The rearrangement uses TRBV2 and TRBJ1-3; possible D gene TRBD1, 6 bases. Germline-derived CDR1 and CDR2 are SNHLY and FYNNEI. The CDR3 loop spans 14 amino acids. V was cut by 6 bases and J by 3 bases, with 12 bases left in between.